This record concerns one T cell receptor beta chain sequence. The CDR3 length is 14 residues. Germline V gives CDR1 LNHDA, CDR2 SQIVND (reference sequence). V lost 10 bases to trimming and J lost 5 bases, with 18 bases between them. The authors sequenced patients whose flow cytometry had shown CD8+CD57+ cell expansion. This sample stems from a study of CD8+CD57+ T cells in acquired aplastic anemia. Both TCR beta VDJ combination and CDR3 sequence profiling were carried out. Genomic DNA was the template for this profiling. TCRdb recomputed calls from the reads with MiXCR, one row per CDR3 protein. The profile shows some 200,000 distinct CDR3 sequences, around half of them singletons.

The sample consisted of sorted CD4+, CD8+, or CD8+CD57+ T cells (not recorded which) from PBMCs. The source is a human donor with aplastic anemia. The genes are TRBV19 and TRBJ2-1, with a possible D match to TRBD2 (6 bases). The CDR3 DNA reads TGTGCCACCAGCCTAGCGACTACCCACAATGAGCAGTTCTTC. It is translated as CATSLATTHNEQFF.